Listed below are T cell receptor beta chains from one sample, sequenced in a study of shared clonotypes between healthy human individuals. Repertoires were generated with immunoSEQ multiplex PCR, while TCRdb's copy carries only in-frame clones and drops some. Among millions of clones listed, roughly 94% were seen once. Specimen: naive CD4+ T cells sorted from blood. The receptors were gathered from a man aged 18 to 35 in good health. Both conserved end residues are part of each CDR3. D genes are given only for firm matches.

D gene,J gene,V gene,CDR3 DNA,CDR3 protein
TRBD1,TRBJ1-3,TRBV2,TGTGCCAGCAGCGGGGACAGGCAGGGAAACACCATATATTTT,CASSGDRQGNTIYF
NA,TRBJ1-3,TRBV27,TGTGCCAGCAGAGAAACAGGAGGCTCTGGAAACACCATATATTTT,CASRETGGSGNTIYF
NA,TRBJ2-5,TRBV25-1,TGTGCCAGCAGTGAAAACGCTGAGACCCAGTACTTC,CASSENAETQYF
NA,TRBJ1-2,TRBV7-9,TGTGCCAGCAGCTTTGGGGAATCTTATGGCTACACCTTC,CASSFGESYGYTF
NA,TRBJ1-1,TRBV10-1,TGCGCCAGCAGTGAATCAAGTGGGGACACTGAAGCTTTCTTT,CASSESSGDTEAFF
NA,TRBJ2-2,TRBV6-1,TGTGCCAGCAGTACCCTCCCCGGGGAGCTGTTTTTT,CASSTLPGELFF
NA,TRBJ1-3,TRBV2,TGTGCCAGCAGAACAGGGTTCTCTGGAAACACCATATATTTT,CASRTGFSGNTIYF
TRBD1,TRBJ2-1,TRBV2,TGTGCCAGCAGTGAGGGAGACAGGGGGCTGCATGAGCAGTTCTTC,CASSEGDRGLHEQFF
TRBD1,TRBJ1-6,TRBV5-5,TGTGCCAGCAGCCCTGGGACAGGGGGCTATCTCGATAATTCACCCCTCCACTTT,CASSPGTGGYLDNSPLHF
TRBD1,TRBJ2-7,TRBV5-6,TGTGCCAGCAGCGCGTATGGATGGACAGGGGGCTACGAGCAGTACTTC,CASSAYGWTGGYEQYF